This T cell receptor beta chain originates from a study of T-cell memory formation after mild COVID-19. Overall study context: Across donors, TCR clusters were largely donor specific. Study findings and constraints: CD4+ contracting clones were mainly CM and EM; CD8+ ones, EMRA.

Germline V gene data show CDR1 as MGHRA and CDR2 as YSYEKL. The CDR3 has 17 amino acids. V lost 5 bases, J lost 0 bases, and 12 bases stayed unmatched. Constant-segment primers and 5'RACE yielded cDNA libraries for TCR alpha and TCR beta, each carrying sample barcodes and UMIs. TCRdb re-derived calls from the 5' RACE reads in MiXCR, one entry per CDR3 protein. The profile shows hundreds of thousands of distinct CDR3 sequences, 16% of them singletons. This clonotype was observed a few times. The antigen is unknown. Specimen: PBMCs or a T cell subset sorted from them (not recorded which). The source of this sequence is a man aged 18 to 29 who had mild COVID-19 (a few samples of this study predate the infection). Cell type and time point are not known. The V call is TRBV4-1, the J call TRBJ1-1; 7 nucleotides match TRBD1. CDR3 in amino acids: CASSIHRGGGVNTEAFF. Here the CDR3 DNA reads TGCGCCAGCAGCATCCACAGGGGAGGTGGCGTGAACACTGAAGCTTTCTTT.